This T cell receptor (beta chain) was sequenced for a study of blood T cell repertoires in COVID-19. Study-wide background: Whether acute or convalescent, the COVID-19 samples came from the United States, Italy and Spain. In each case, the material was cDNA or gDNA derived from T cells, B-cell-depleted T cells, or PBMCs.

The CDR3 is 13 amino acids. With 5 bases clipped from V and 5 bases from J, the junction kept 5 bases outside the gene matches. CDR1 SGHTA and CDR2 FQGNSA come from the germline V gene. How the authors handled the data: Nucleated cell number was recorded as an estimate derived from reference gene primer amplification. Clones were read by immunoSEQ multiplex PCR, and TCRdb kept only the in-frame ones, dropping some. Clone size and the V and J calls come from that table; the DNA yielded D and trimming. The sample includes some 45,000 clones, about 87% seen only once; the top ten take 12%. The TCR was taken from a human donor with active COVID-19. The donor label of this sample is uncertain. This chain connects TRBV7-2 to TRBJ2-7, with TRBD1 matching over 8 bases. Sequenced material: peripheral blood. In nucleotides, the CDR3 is TGTGCCAGCAGCGGACGGACAGGGAACGAGCAGTACTTC. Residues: CASSGRTGNEQYF.